The clone carrying this T cell receptor (beta chain) is a singleton in its sample. What it binds is not known. The ends lost 1 base at V and 5 bases at J; junction bases unmatched: 0. Germline values: CDR1 MDHEN, CDR2 SYDVKM. The CDR3 is 13 residues long. The primer mix had 60 Vbeta and 13 Jbeta primers. Assay used: immunoSEQ multiplex PCR; TCRdb lists only in-frame clones, some missing. The sample lists 150,000 to 200,000 clones; 77% were seen once. The data originate from a study of cytomegalovirus exposure and HLA in healthy donors. General observations from the study: In vitro confirmation showed a few CMV-associated chains to be CMV antigen specific. A later analysis appeared to link common viral pathogens to several of the most significant clusters. Presence/absence analyses treated sequencing depth as roughly uniform across donors.

The sequenced sample consisted of PBMCs. The receptor's source is a woman aged 30 to 39 in good health and CMV-seropositive. The rearrangement uses TRBV28 and TRBJ1-2; 8 positions match TRBD1. The CDR3 DNA follows: TGTGCCAGCAGTTTATACAGGGGGTATGGCTACACCTTC. Protein: CASSLYRGYGYTF.